A selection of T cell receptor beta chains follows, all from one sample in a study of blood T cell repertoires in COVID-19. The data were produced by immunoSEQ multiplex PCR, yet TCRdb's version contains in-frame clones alone and is incomplete. The table includes roughly 17,000 clones, nearly 90% detected once. Sequencing was carried out using peripheral blood. All receptors come from an older man with acute or convalescent COVID-19. CDR3s include the opening cysteine and the closing phenylalanine or tryptophan. The D gene is left open where the match is weak. Clone size, where shown, is once, few, many, or a class for clones that have expanded.

size	D	V	J	DNA	CDR3
.	TRBD1	TRBV19	TRBJ2-1	TGTGCCAGTAGTAGTCTATCGGGACAGGGGGTCAATGAGCAGTTCTTC	CASSSLSGQGVNEQFF
.	TRBD1	TRBV19	TRBJ2-5	TGTGCCAGTAGTCTACGCCAGGGGGCAGAGACCCAGTACTTC	CASSLRQGAETQYF
.	.	TRBV2	TRBJ1-2	TGTGCCAGCGCCCCTACAGGAGATAACTATGGCTACACCTTC	CASAPTGDNYGYTF
.	.	TRBV6-5	TRBJ1-3	TGTGCCAGCAGGAAGGAGAGCTCTGGAAACACCATATATTTT	CASRKESSGNTIYF
.	.	TRBV30	TRBJ1-2	TGTGCCTGGACCCGTGGAGGGATGGTTTTTAACTATGGCTACACCTTC	CAWTRGGMVFNYGYTF
.	TRBD1	TRBV7-8	TRBJ1-5	TGTGCCAGCAGCGCGTTGACAGGGACCGATCAGCCCCAGCATTTT	CASSALTGTDQPQHF
.	TRBD1	TRBV27	TRBJ1-5	TGTGCCAGCAGTCCTGAGGGGGCTTACAATCAGCCCCAGCATTTT	CASSPEGAYNQPQHF
few	.	TRBV2	TRBJ1-3	TGTGCCAGCAGTCTGGGACACCCCTCTGGAAACACCATATATTTT	CASSLGHPSGNTIYF
.	.	TRBV18	TRBJ2-2	TGTGCCAGCTCGCCAAATACGAACACCGGGGAGCTGTTTTTT	CASSPNTNTGELFF
.	.	TRBV2	TRBJ2-7	TGTGCCAGCAGTACGATGCAGGGAAAGAACGAGCAGTACTTC	CASSTMQGKNEQYF
once	TRBD2	TRBV7-2	TRBJ2-2	TGTGCCAGCAGCTTAGTGGCTAGCGGGAGCACCGGGGAGCTGTTTTTT	CASSLVASGSTGELFF
.	.	TRBV7-9	TRBJ1-2	TGTGCCAGCAGCTTAGGACGTGATGAGGCCTTC	CASSLGRDEAF
.	TRBD1	TRBV19	TRBJ1-2	TGTGCCAGTAGTATATCGGACAGGGTGGGCGGCTACACCTTC	CASSISDRVGGYTF
.	TRBD1	TRBV5-5	TRBJ1-2	TGTGCCAGCAGCTTAGCAGGGGGGTACTATGGCTACACCTTC	CASSLAGGYYGYTF
.	.	TRBV13	TRBJ2-1	TGTGCCAGCAGCCCATCTCGAAGTTGGGGGCCCTACAATGAGCAGTTCTTC	CASSPSRSWGPYNEQFF
.	TRBD1	TRBV30	TRBJ1-6	TGTGCCTGGAGTGGGACAGGGGGCCTTTCACCCCTCCACTTT	CAWSGTGGLSPLHF
.	.	TRBV5-1	TRBJ1-1	TGCGCCAGCAGCTTTGTGGGGGCGCGGAACACTGAAGCTTTCTTT	CASSFVGARNTEAFF
.	.	TRBV5-5	TRBJ1-2	TGTGCCAGCAGCTACCGGAGACAGTCCTCCGTTAGTTATGGCTACACCTTC	CASSYRRQSSVSYGYTF
.	TRBD1	TRBV13	TRBJ2-5	TGTGCCAGCAGTCTAGGGACAGGGGGCGTAGAGACCCAGTACTTC	CASSLGTGGVETQYF
.	TRBD1	TRBV12-3/TRBV12-4	TRBJ1-1	TGTGCCAGCTTGGGACAGATGAACACTGAAGCTTTCTTT	CASLGQMNTEAFF
once	TRBD2	TRBV4-1	TRBJ2-1	TGCGCCAGCAGCCAAGAAGTAAGCGGGGGGTGGAATGAGCAGTTCTTC	CASSQEVSGGWNEQFF
.	.	TRBV12-3/TRBV12-4	TRBJ2-1	TGTGCCAGCAGTTTCTCCCATGAGCAGTTCTTC	CASSFSHEQFF
.	TRBD1	TRBV7-9	TRBJ1-1	TGTGCCAGCAGCTTTACAGGGGGGGACACTGAAGCTTTCTTT	CASSFTGGDTEAFF
few	.	TRBV19	TRBJ2-7	TGTGCCAGTAGCCCCCCAGGAGGGAGCGAGCAGTACTTC	CASSPPGGSEQYF
.	.	TRBV27	TRBJ1-2	TGTGCCAGCAGGCCAGCGGGCCTGCTGGGCTACACCTTC	CASRPAGLLGYTF
.	TRBD2	TRBV6-5	TRBJ2-3	TGTGCCAGCAGGACTAGCATCGGACCAGATACGCAGTATTTT	CASRTSIGPDTQYF
once	TRBD1	TRBV24-1	TRBJ1-5	TGTGCCACCAGTGACCCGGACAGGGGGCTTCAGCCCCAGCATTTT	CATSDPDRGLQPQHF
.	.	TRBV6-1	TRBJ1-5	TGTGCCAGCAGTGAGTCGAGGTACCTTCAGCCCCAGCATTTT	CASSESRYLQPQHF
.	TRBD1	TRBV7-6	TRBJ2-5	TGTGCCAGCAGCAACGCGCCGGGACAGGGTGAAGAGACCCAGTACTTC	CASSNAPGQGEETQYF
.	.	TRBV6-5	TRBJ1-1	TGTGCCACGGGGGATACTATCGGGACGGTAGCTTTCTTT	CATGDTIGTVAFF
once	.	TRBV11-2	TRBJ2-3	TGTGCCAGCAGCCCCGGACTCAGCACAGATACGCAGTATTTT	CASSPGLSTDTQYF
.	.	TRBV4-1	TRBJ1-2	TGCGCCAGCAGTCGGGGGGAGGCTAACTATGGCTACACCTTC	CASSRGEANYGYTF
.	TRBD1	TRBV19	TRBJ1-1	TGTGCCAGTAGTACCCTTTGGACAGGGGCGGTCACTGAAGCTTTCTTT	CASSTLWTGAVTEAFF
.	TRBD1	TRBV18	TRBJ2-6	TGTGCCAGCTCACCACCGACTGGGACAGGGGTCGGGGCCAACGTCCTGACTTTC	CASSPPTGTGVGANVLTF